This note documents a single T cell receptor (beta chain) sequence. This CDR3 is built from 11 residues. The V gene's germline CDR1 is SEHNR and CDR2 FQNEAQ (reference sequence). With 1 base removed from V and 14 bases from J, the gap between germline ends came to 8 bases. The table came from immunoSEQ multiplex PCR; TCRdb's copy has only in-frame clones and leaves some out. The sample has about 86,000 clones; roughly 90% are singletons. This entry belongs to a study of T cell responses to AZD1222 COVID-19 vaccine. The source of this sequence is an adult in good health. The sequencing here drew on peripheral blood, taken on day 0 of AZD1222 vaccination. The V and J genes are TRBV7-9 and TRBJ1-4; D unclear. Written as DNA, the CDR3 is TGTGCCAGCAGCTTAGGAGAAGGGCTGTTTTTT. Its translation is CASSLGEGLFF.